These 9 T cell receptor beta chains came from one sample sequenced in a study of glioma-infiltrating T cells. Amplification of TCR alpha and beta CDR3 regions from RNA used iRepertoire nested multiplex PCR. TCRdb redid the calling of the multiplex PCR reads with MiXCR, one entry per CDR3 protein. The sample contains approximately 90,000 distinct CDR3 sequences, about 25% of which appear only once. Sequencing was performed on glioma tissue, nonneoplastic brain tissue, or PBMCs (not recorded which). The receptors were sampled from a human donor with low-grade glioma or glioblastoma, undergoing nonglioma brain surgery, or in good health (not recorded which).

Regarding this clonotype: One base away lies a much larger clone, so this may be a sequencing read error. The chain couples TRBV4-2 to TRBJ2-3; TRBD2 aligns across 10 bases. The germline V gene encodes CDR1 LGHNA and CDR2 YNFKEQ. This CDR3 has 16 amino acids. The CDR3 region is CASSQDSSGGTGTQYF. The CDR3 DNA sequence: TGTGCCAGCAGCCAAGACTCTAGCGGGGGCACAGGTACGCAGTATTTT.

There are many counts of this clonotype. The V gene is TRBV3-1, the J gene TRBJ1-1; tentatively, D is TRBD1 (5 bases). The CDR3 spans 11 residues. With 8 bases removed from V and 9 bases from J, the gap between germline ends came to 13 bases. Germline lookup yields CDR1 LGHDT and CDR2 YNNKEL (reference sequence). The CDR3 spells CASGGARQAFF. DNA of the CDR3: TGTGCCAGCGGGGGAGCCCGTCAAGCTTTCTTT.

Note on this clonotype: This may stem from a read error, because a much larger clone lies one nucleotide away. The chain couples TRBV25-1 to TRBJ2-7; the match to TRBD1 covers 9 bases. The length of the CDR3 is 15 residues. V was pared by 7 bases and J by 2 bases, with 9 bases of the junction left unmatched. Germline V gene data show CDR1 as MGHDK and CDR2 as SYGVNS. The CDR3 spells CASMARGQGAYEQYF. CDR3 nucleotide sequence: TGTGCCAGCATGGCGCGGGGACAGGGTGCCTACGAGCAGTACTTC.

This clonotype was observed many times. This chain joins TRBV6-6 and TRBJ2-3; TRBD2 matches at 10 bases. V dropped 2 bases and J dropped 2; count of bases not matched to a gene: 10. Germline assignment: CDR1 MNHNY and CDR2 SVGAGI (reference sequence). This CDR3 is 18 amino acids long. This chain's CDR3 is CASSYMLAGEIATDTQYF. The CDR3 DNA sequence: TGTGCCAGCAGTTACATGCTAGCGGGGGAGATCGCCACAGATACGCAGTATTTT.

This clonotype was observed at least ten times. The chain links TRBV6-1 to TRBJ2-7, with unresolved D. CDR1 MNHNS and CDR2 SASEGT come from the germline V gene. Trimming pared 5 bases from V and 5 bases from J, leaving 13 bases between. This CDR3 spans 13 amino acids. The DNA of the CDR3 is TGTGCCAGCAGTTTCCGGCAGAAGAACGAGCAGTACTTC. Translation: CASSFRQKNEQYF.

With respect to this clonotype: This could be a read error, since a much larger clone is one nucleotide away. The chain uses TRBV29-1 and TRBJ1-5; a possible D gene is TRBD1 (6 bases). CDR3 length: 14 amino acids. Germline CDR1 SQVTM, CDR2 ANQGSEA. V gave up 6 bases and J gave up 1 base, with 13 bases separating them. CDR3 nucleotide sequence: TGCAGCGTGGGGATAGGGGGGAGCAATCAGCCCCAGCATTTT. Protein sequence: CSVGIGGSNQPQHF.

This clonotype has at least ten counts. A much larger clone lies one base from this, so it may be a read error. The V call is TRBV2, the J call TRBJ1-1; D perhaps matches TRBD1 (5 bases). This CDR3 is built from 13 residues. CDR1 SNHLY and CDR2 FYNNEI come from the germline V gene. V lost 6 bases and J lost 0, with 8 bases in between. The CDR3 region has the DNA TGTGCCAGCAGCGGGACGGTGAACACTGAAGCTTTCTTT. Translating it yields CASSGTVNTEAFF.

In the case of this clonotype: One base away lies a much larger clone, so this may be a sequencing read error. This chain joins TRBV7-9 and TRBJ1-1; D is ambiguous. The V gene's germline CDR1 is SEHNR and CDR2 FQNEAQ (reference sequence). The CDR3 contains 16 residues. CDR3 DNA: TGTGCCAGCAGCTTTCCAGAGGGTACTTACGACACTAAAGCTTTCTTT. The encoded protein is CASSFPEGTYDTKAFF.

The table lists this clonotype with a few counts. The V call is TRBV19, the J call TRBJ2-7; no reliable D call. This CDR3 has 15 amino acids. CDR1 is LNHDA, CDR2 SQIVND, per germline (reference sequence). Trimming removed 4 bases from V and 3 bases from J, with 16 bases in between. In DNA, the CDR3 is TGTGCCAGTAGTACTATCCGGACCTCTAACTACGAGCAGTACTTC. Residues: CASSTIRTSNYEQYF. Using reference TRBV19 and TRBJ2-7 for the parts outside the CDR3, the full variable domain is DGGITQSPKYLFRKEGQNVTLSCEQNLNHDAMYWYRQDPGQGLRLIYYSQIVNDFQKGDIAEGYSVSREKKESFPLTVTSAQKNPTAFYLCASSTIRTSNYEQYFGPGTRLTVT.